This T cell receptor beta chain was captured by sequencing in a study of shared clonotypes between healthy human individuals (dated by TCRdb to 2020 to 2021). General notes on the study: The cohort comprised a couple of women and a few men aged 18 to 49 years. Per donor, three plates each were used for CD4 naive and CD4 memory, two for CD8 naive, and one for CD8 memory. Blood TCR repertoires of four to six healthy adults were deeply sequenced to estimate repertoire size and the extent of clonotype sharing between individuals. Different laboratories and diverse techniques were used to prepare libraries and sequence TCR repertoires, to increase sequencing depth and limit assay-specific biases. Between about 0.85 and 10 billion PBMCs per donor were obtained by leukapheresis.

Donors were healthy HIV-negative adults with no recently reported acute infections or vaccinations. Only Caucasian adults living in Nashville, Tennessee, USA were represented among the donors. CD4+ T cells were enriched by magnetic negative selection; naive cells were then positively selected on CD45RA, and the negative fraction formed the memory subset. Blood was collected by leukapheresis, and PBMCs were isolated by Ficoll-Histopaque density gradient centrifugation and then cryopreserved in liquid nitrogen vapor phase. Analytical flow cytometry was used to check the purity and quantity of each magnetically sorted T cell population. Genomic DNA was isolated from every sorted fraction and measured by UV absorbance on a Nanodrop 2000c. The full study reports these points: Naive subsets generally had larger estimated clonotype richness than memory subsets did. Even with the large sequencing depth, rarefaction of the sorted-subset datasets indicated that sequencing was incomplete. Because the study included only a small number of donors, the genetic and exposure-history diversity represented was limited. Compared with non-shared clonotypes, clonotypes shared by all four sorted-subset donors had higher generation probabilities. Only blood was sampled, and tissue TCR repertoires likely differ from those in blood. Based on pairwise subsampling, the degree of clonotype sharing among donors was expected to be affected by sequencing depth. About 5% of naive CD4, 3.5% of naive CD8, approximately 2% of memory CD4, and about 0.4% of memory CD8 clonotypes were shared across a few donors.

Using the deep immunoSEQ assay, TCR CDR3 regions were amplified from genomic DNA by multiplex PCR. For each cell subset, the extracted genomic DNA was distributed evenly across all wells of several immunoSEQ 96-well plates, and each plate served as one replicate. For sorted subsets, each replicate PCR was loaded with approximately 190 ng genomic DNA, equivalent to about 30,000 T cell genomes. Purified libraries were quantified with a Qubit 3.0 fluorometer, sized on a Bioanalyzer 2100, and re-quantified with the KAPA Library Quantification kit. Every immunoSEQ 96-well plate was sequenced on a dedicated single-read 150-cycle Illumina NextSeq 550 flow cell. Per the original workflow: Because only junctional sequences without quality scores were contained in the immunoSEQ output, filtering matching that applied to full-length reads could not be performed. To assign V/J genes and CDR3, sequences were annotated against IMGT germline references using PyIR, a Python wrapper for IgBLAST v1.9. Reads with weak V/J assignments (E-value above 1e-6), missing CDR3, stop codons, out-of-frame junctions, or ambiguous translated residues were removed. A V3J clonotype was defined by an identical inferred V gene, J gene, and CDR3 amino acid sequence. Percentage overlap between repertoires was computed as shared unique clonotypes divided by the size of the smaller repertoire. RTK rarefaction, the Chao1 estimator, and Recon v2.1 estimates of unobserved clonotypes were used to assess repertoire richness. Generation probabilities for all TCRbeta clonotypes obtained by the gDNA method from a handful of donors were computed using OLGA. As stored in TCRdb, this immuneACCESS dataset retains in-frame rearrangements with V and J assigned. A fraction of the clones does not appear; measured against another copy, unresolved V genes explain less than half of the discrepancy, and the remainder lacks a known reason. V and J calls plus clone size are reproduced from that table; the DNA served to infer D and trimming. The sample profile shows 950,000 to 1,100,000 clones; approximately 76% of them were found once. The top ten hold approximately 1.5% of the sample.

About this clone itself: Its antigen remains undetermined. Within one base of it there is no much larger clone, and no base qualities were kept.

The receptor comes from a man aged 18 to 29 in good health. Sequenced input: memory CD4+ T cells sorted from blood. Sample cell subset or site, as interpreted from the label and publication: CD45RA-negative fraction.

The nucleotide sequence reads as follows: TGTGCCAGCAGTTACGGAGGGGTTGAGCAGTTCTTC. It translates as CASSYGGVEQFF. The chain couples TRBV6-5 to TRBJ2-1; the D region possibly corresponds to TRBD2 (6 bases align). CDR1 and CDR2 are drawn from the germline V gene: MNHEY, SVGAGI. Taken from cysteine to phenylalanine, the CDR3 has 12 residues. Only CDR3 DNA is held: 36 bases, read in frame from base 1. Between the V and J ends, shortened by 2 bases and 9 bases respectively, the junction contains 8 bases.